Sequencing of this TCR beta chain was carried out in a study of T-cell memory formation after mild COVID-19. Study summary: For the most part, TCR clusters were specific to one donor.

One entry per CDR3 protein results from TCRdb running MiXCR on the 5' RACE reads. The sample has approximately 290,000 distinct CDR3 sequences, roughly 19% seen once. The CDR3 has 15 residues. V was cut by 1 base and J by 4 bases, with 10 bases left in between. Germline assignment: CDR1 ENHRY and CDR2 SYGVKD. The TCR sequence derives from a man aged 18-30 years who had mild COVID-19 (a few samples of this study predate the infection). Cell type and time point are not known. This chain links TRBV10-3 with TRBJ2-2; D possibly corresponds to TRBD2 (5 bases). The sequenced material came from PBMCs or a T cell subset sorted from them (not recorded which). The CDR3 loop is CAISEFGLSTGELFF. CDR3 sequence (DNA): TGTGCCATCAGTGAGTTCGGACTGTCCACCGGGGAGCTGTTTTTT.